The 25 T cell receptor beta chains reported below all come from one sample, sequenced in a study of T cell responses to AZD1222 COVID-19 vaccine. The repertoire was sequenced with immunoSEQ multiplex PCR; TCRdb's copy has only in-frame clones and lacks some. Of 80,000 to 100,000 clones listed, 70% to 90% were seen once; the top ten hold about 12%. The specimen comprised peripheral blood, sampled 28 days after the second AZD1222 dose. All receptors come from an adult who received the AZD1222 COVID-19 vaccine.

The chain links TRBV5-8 to TRBJ1-4; D is ambiguous. Germline CDR1 SGHTS, CDR2 YDEGEE. This CDR3 is 14 amino acids long. V was trimmed by 0 bases and J by 5 bases, leaving 8 bases between them. The CDR3 DNA reads as TGTGCCAGCAGCTTGGTTCAAACGAATGAAAAACTGTTTTTT. Its protein product is CASSLVQTNEKLFF.

The chain carries TRBV2 and TRBJ2-1; D is possibly TRBD2 (6 bases). V lost 1 base and J lost 2, with 9 bases in between. The CDR3 sequence is 15 residues long. CDR1 and CDR2 (germline): SNHLY, FYNNEI. This CDR3 is CASSEGAGPYNEQFF. CDR3 coding DNA: TGTGCCAGCAGTGAAGGGGCGGGACCCTACAATGAGCAGTTCTTC. The entire variable domain, with the rest obtained from reference TRBV2 and TRBJ2-1, is as follows: EPEVTQTPSHQVTQMGQEVILRCVPISNHLYFYWYRQILGQKVEFLVSFYNNEISEKSEIFDDQFSVERPDGSNFTLKIRSTKLEDSAMYFCASSEGAGPYNEQFFGPGTRLTVL.

CDR3 amino acids: CSASSGGNYGYTF. The CDR3 DNA reads TGCAGTGCTAGTTCAGGGGGGAACTATGGCTACACCTTC. This chain uses TRBV20-1 with TRBJ1-2; 7 bases line up with TRBD1. Germline values: CDR1 DFQATT, CDR2 SNEGSKA (reference sequence). CDR3 size: 13 residues. V was pared by 3 bases and J by 2 bases, with 3 bases of the junction left unmatched.

The chain couples TRBV4-1 to TRBJ2-3; 11 bases align to TRBD2. Germline V gene sequence: CDR1 MGHRA, CDR2 YSYEKL. The CDR3 extends over 19 amino acids. The trim removed 0 bases at V and 1 base at J, leaving 9 bases unmatched. DNA for the CDR3: TGCGCCAGCAGCCAAGATGGGCTAGCGGGGGGCCTTGGCACAGATACGCAGTATTTT. As protein: CASSQDGLAGGLGTDTQYF.

This sequence joins TRBV20-1 and TRBJ1-1; TRBD1 is a possible D gene (5 bases). V gave up 3 bases and J gave up 2 bases, with 16 bases separating them. This CDR3 is built from 15 residues. Germline V gene lookup returns CDR1 DFQATT and CDR2 SNEGSKA (reference sequence). CDR3 protein: CSASEAGRVNTEAFF. CDR3 DNA: TGCAGTGCTAGTGAGGCAGGGAGGGTAAACACTGAAGCTTTCTTT.

The genes are TRBV6-5 and TRBJ2-7; unclear D gene. This CDR3 is built from 14 residues. Germline V lookup: CDR1 MNHEY, CDR2 SVGAGI. The ends were cut back, 6 bases at V and 0 bases at J, with 12 bases in the middle. CDR3: CASRTTSVSYEQYF. The CDR3, as DNA: TGTGCCAGCAGGACGACAAGCGTCTCCTACGAGCAGTACTTC.

The V call is TRBV6-5, the J call TRBJ1-4, with D perhaps TRBD1 (5 bases). V lost 6 bases, J lost 5 bases, and 16 bases lay in between. Germline loops: CDR1 MNHEY, CDR2 SVGAGI. This CDR3 is built from 15 residues. The CDR3 bases are TGTGCCAGCAGCCAGTGGGGCCGAGAGAATGAAAAACTGTTTTTT. It translates to CASSQWGRENEKLFF.

The rearrangement links TRBV10-3 to TRBJ1-1; D ambiguous. The V gene lost 6 bases and the J gene lost 2 bases, with 16 bases spanning the gap. The CDR3 loop spans 15 amino acids. Germline V CDR1 and CDR2: ENHRY, SYGVKD. CDR3 amino acids: CAIRISQATNTEAFF. The CDR3 coding sequence is TGTGCCATCAGGATTTCTCAGGCCACAAACACTGAAGCTTTCTTT.

This sequence joins TRBV6-2 or TRBV6-3 and TRBJ2-1, with 11 bases fitting TRBD2. V lost 0 bases and J lost 7; bases outside the gene matches: 8. CDR3 size: 17 residues. Germline V gene sequence: CDR1 MNHEY, CDR2 SVGEGT. Here the CDR3 reads CASSYSFGLAGGNEQFF. The CDR3 nucleotides read TGTGCCAGCAGTTACTCGTTTGGATTAGCGGGAGGGAATGAGCAGTTCTTC.

This sequence joins TRBV6-2 or TRBV6-3 and TRBJ2-7; 7 positions match TRBD2. Germline CDR1 reads MNHEY; CDR2 reads SVGEGT. The CDR3 spans 14 residues. V was clipped by 0 bases and J by 5 bases; unmatched bases: 4. The CDR3 DNA sequence: TGTGCCAGCAGTTACTCGATGGGGGGGGACGAGCAGTACGTC. Its protein product is CASSYSMGGDEQYV.

The DNA of the CDR3 is TGTGCCAGCAACCAGGGGAATCAGCCCCAGCATTTT. Amino acid sequence: CASNQGNQPQHF. This sequence joins TRBV3-1 (or the pseudogene TRBV3-2) and TRBJ1-5; the D gene is possibly TRBD1 (6 bases). The V end lost 7 bases, the J end lost 4 bases, and 8 bases lay between the germline ends. The CDR3 extends over 12 amino acids. Per the germline V gene, CDR1 is LGHDT and CDR2 is YNNKEL (reference sequence).

J is TRBJ1-2 and V is TRBV21-1. TRBV21-1 is labeled a pseudogene. The CDR3 is 14 amino acids. The CDR3: CASTEQGGNYGYTF. The CDR3 region has the DNA TGTGCCAGCACCGAACAGGGAGGAAACTATGGCTACACCTTC.

This clone was picked up one time. V and J are TRBV4-3 and TRBJ1-1, with TRBD1 identical over 10 bases. Trimming took 3 bases from V and 2 from J; bases not matched to a gene: 3. The germline gives CDR1 LGHNA, CDR2 YSLEER. CDR3 length: 15 residues. CDR3 region: CASSHGQGGNTEAFF. The DNA of the CDR3 is TGCGCCAGCAGCCACGGACAGGGGGGTAACACTGAAGCTTTCTTT.

The V and J genes are TRBV2 and TRBJ2-2; 8 nucleotides align to TRBD2. Per germline, CDR1 SNHLY and CDR2 FYNNEI. The CDR3 extends over 15 amino acids. V trimming: 3 bases; J trimming: 5 bases; junction bases outside the gene matches: 5. For the CDR3, the DNA is TGTGCCAGCAGTGATCACGCGGGGGGTACCGGGGAGCTGTTTTTT. Protein: CASSDHAGGTGELFF.

The V and J genes are TRBV6-5 and TRBJ2-3, with D uncertain. This CDR3 comprises 15 residues. Germline loops: CDR1 MNHEY, CDR2 SVGAGI. The ends were cut back, 5 bases at V and 0 bases at J, with 12 bases in the middle. The CDR3 DNA follows: TGTGCCAGCAGTCGGGTGGGCAGTAGCACAGATACGCAGTATTTT. It yields the protein CASSRVGSSTDTQYF.

This rearrangement joins TRBV11-1 to TRBJ1-1; 7 bases agree with TRBD1. The CDR3 runs to 15 residues. Trimming took 6 bases from V and 1 from J; bases not matched to a gene: 8. Germline CDR1 and CDR2: SGHAT and FQDESV (reference sequence). The CDR3 reads CASRPWTGGNTEAFF. The CDR3 DNA is TGTGCCAGCAGACCATGGACAGGAGGGAACACTGAAGCTTTCTTT.

The chain is built from TRBV7-2 and TRBJ2-7; no clear D. V gave up 5 bases and J gave up 7 bases, with 21 bases separating them. Per germline, CDR1 SGHTA and CDR2 FQGNSA. The CDR3 is 15 residues long. The CDR3 DNA sequence: TGTGCCAGCAGCCCTTCATTCGCGACGGGTGGGGAGCAGTACTTC. This codes for CASSPSFATGGEQYF.

The chain links TRBV11-3 to TRBJ2-7; D might be TRBD2 (6 bases). The CDR3 is 14 amino acids. V shed 5 bases and J shed 1 base, with 12 bases lying between them. Germline V gene data show CDR1 as SGHNT and CDR2 as YENEEA. CDR3 in DNA: TGTGCCAGCAGCCCTCTCCGGGAGTCCTACGAGCAGTACTTC. Translating gives CASSPLRESYEQYF. Drawing the rest from reference TRBV11-3 and TRBJ2-7, the complete variable domain is EAGVVQSPRYKIIEKKQPVAFWCNPISGHNTLYWYLQNLGQGPELLIRYENEEAVDDSQLPKDRFSAERLKGVDSTLKIQPAELGDSAVYLCASSPLRESYEQYFGPGTRLTVT.

The CDR3 DNA sequence: TGTGCCAGCAGCTCGAAAGACAGAGATGAGCAGTTCTTC. Its translation: CASSSKDRDEQFF. V gene TRBV7-9 combines with J gene TRBJ2-1; the D gene is possibly TRBD1 (5 bases). V lost 4 bases, J lost 8 bases, and 12 bases lay in between. Germline V gene data show CDR1 as SEHNR and CDR2 as FQNEAQ (reference sequence). There are 13 residues in the CDR3.

This clone has more than one count but fewer than ten. This rearrangement joins TRBV7-3 to TRBJ2-2; 8 positions agree with TRBD2. CDR1 and CDR2 (germline): SGHTA, FQGTGA. This CDR3 is 17 amino acids long. Trimming cost V 4 bases and J 6 bases; bases outside gene matches: 13. This CDR3 reads CASSSRGSGRSPGELFF. CDR3 DNA sequence: TGTGCCAGCAGCTCCCGAGGGAGCGGGAGATCCCCCGGGGAGCTGTTTTTT.

The chain employs TRBV3-1 (or the pseudogene TRBV3-2) and TRBJ1-1, with D perhaps matching TRBD1 (5 bases). Trimming took 5 bases from V and 6 from J, leaving 16 bases between them. The CDR3 contains 14 residues. The V gene's germline CDR1 is LGHDT and CDR2 YNNKEL (reference sequence). This CDR3 is CASSELQGESEAFF. The CDR3 DNA reads as TGTGCCAGCAGCGAGCTGCAGGGAGAGTCTGAAGCTTTCTTT.

The J gene is TRBJ1-4, the V gene TRBV28; 11 positions match TRBD1. The CDR3 has 15 residues. Germline-derived CDR1 and CDR2 are MDHEN and SYDVKM. J was trimmed by 6 bases and V by 6 bases; bases with no gene match: 6. CDR3 protein: CASRTAGQGDEKLFF. Here the CDR3 DNA reads TGTGCCAGCAGGACTGCGGGACAGGGGGATGAAAAACTGTTTTTT.

The count of this clone is one. The same CDR3 also results from other DNA sequences found in this sample. The chain has TRBV18 and TRBJ1-1, with 7 bases matching TRBD1. The CDR3 is 14 residues long. The germline V gene encodes CDR1 KGHSH and CDR2 LQKENI. Trimming at V came to 3 bases and at J to 1 base, leaving 2 bases not matched to a gene. CDR3 in amino acids: CASSPGQTNTEAFF. Written as DNA, the CDR3 is TGTGCCAGCTCACCGGGACAGACGAACACTGAAGCTTTCTTT.

The chain links TRBV6-5 to TRBJ1-2, with D maybe TRBD1 (6 bases). Looked up from germline, CDR1 is MNHEY and CDR2 is SVGAGI. Trimming left V 6 bases short and J 4 bases short, with 15 bases between. The CDR3 extends over 14 amino acids. Written as DNA, the CDR3 is TGTGCCAGCAGCCGTAGACAGGCGCCCTATGGCTACACCTTC. Its protein is CASSRRQAPYGYTF.

V and J are TRBV7-8 and TRBJ2-7; 7 bases align to TRBD2. Trimming removed 2 bases from V and 1 base from J; junction bases left unmatched: 14. The germline V gene has CDR1 SGHVS and CDR2 FQNEAQ. The CDR3 has 18 residues. The CDR3 loop reads CASSLSLFKRDLSYEQYF. The CDR3 DNA sequence: TGTGCCAGCAGCTTAAGTCTCTTCAAGCGGGACCTTTCCTACGAGCAGTACTTC.